A selection of T cell receptor beta chains follows, all from one sample in a study of CD4 T cells in relation to SARS-CoV-2 and coronaviruses. Profiling relied on immunoSEQ multiplex PCR, and the TCRdb table lists in-frame clones only, not all of them. This table holds about 22,000 clones, over 75% found once. For these TCRs, the target antigens are not known. The sequenced sample consisted of CD4+ T cells from PBMCs, cultured in vitro. The receptors come from a human donor in good health. Each CDR3 is given with its conserved first and last residue. The D gene is left open where the match is weak. The size entry is marked missing in some rows and otherwise reads once, few, many or a size class.

- - TRBJ2-3 TRBV7-9 CASSLGGDLTDTQYF TGTGCCAGCAGCCTGGGGGGAGACCTCACAGATACGCAGTATTTT
TRBD1 once TRBJ2-7 TRBV2 CASTRDRGPSYEQYF TGTGCCAGCACCAGGGACAGGGGGCCCTCCTACGAGCAGTACTTC
- - TRBJ1-5 TRBV28 CAWGRGYRQPQHF TGTGCCTGGGGCAGGGGTTATCGGCAGCCCCAGCATTTT
- few TRBJ1-1 TRBV7-3 CASSLTLNTEAFF TGTGCCAGCAGCTTAACCCTGAACACTGAAGCTTTCTTT
- - TRBJ1-2 TRBV2 CASSEGDRVKGYTF TGTGCCAGCAGTGAAGGGGACCGCGTGAAGGGCTACACCTTC
- - TRBJ1-5 TRBV11-2 CASSLGSNQPQHF TGTGCCAGCAGCTTAGGGAGCAATCAGCCCCAGCATTTT
TRBD2 - TRBJ2-3 TRBV9 CASSVAASGNTDTQYF TGTGCCAGCAGCGTAGCGGCTAGCGGGAACACAGATACGCAGTATTTT
- - TRBJ1-2 TRBV15 CATSRARGNYGYTF TGTGCCACCAGCAGAGCCAGGGGTAACTATGGCTACACCTTC
- - TRBJ2-3 TRBV5-1 CASSLGLDTDTQYF TGCGCCAGCAGCTTGGGACTGGACACAGATACGCAGTATTTT
- - TRBJ1-2 TRBV5-5 CASSPLGTQYGYTF TGTGCCAGCAGCCCCCTCGGGACACAGTATGGCTACACCTTC
- - TRBJ1-1 TRBV3-1/TRBV3-2 CASSQTGRGTEAFF TGTGCCAGCAGCCAAACAGGGAGGGGCACTGAAGCTTTCTTT
- - TRBJ2-2 TRBV19 CASGPGGGELFF TGTGCCAGTGGACCCGGGGGCGGGGAGCTGTTTTTT
TRBD2 few TRBJ2-7 TRBV6-5 CASSLAAGVYEQYF TGTGCCAGCAGCTTAGCGGCGGGGGTCTACGAGCAGTACTTC
- - TRBJ2-5 TRBV9 CASSVTGGVQETQYF TGTGCCAGCAGCGTAACTGGCGGAGTCCAAGAGACCCAGTACTTC
TRBD1 - TRBJ1-1 TRBV19 CASSKGTGSEAFF TGTGCCAGTAGTAAGGGGACAGGGTCTGAAGCTTTCTTT